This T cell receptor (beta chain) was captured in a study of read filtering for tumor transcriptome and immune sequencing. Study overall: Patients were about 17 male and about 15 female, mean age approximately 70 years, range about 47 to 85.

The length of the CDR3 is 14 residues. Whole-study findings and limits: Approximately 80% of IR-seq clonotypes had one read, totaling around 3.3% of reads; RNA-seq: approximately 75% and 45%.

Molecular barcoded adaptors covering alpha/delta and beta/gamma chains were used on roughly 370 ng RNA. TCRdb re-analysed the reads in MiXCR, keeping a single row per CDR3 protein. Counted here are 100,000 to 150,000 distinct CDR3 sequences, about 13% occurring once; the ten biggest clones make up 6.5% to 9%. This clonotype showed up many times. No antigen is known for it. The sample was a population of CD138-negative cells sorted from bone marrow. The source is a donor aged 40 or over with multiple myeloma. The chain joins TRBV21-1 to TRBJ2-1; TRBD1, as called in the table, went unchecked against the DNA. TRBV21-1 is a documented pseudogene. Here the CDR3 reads CASSKGQGAYEQFF. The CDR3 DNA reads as TGTGCCAGCAGCAAGGGACAGGGGGCCTATGAGCAGTTCTTC.